The T cell receptor (beta chain) described here comes from a study of T cell responses to AZD1222 COVID-19 vaccine. Whether given at about 4 or about 12 weeks, second doses were pooled. Germline V gene lookup returns CDR1 SGHNT and CDR2 YENEEA. The CDR3 runs 13 residues. The ends were cut back, 4 bases at V and 8 bases at J, with 14 bases in the middle. General study points: Repertoires in all cases were sampled only once the peak T cell response had passed. Two AZD1222 administrations were followed by greater Spike-specific TCR breadth and depth.

There are a few counts of this clone. Its antigen is unidentified. Sequencing used immunoSEQ multiplex PCR; TCRdb keeps in-frame clones, though not all of them. The data show 90,000 to 130,000 clones, 85% to 90% seen once. The chain couples TRBV11-3 to TRBJ1-2, with D unclear. Specimen: peripheral blood, collected 28 days after the second AZD1222 dose. This receptor was identified in an adult who received the AZD1222 COVID-19 vaccine. CDR3: CASSSGEARGYTF. For the CDR3, the DNA is TGTGCCAGCAGCTCTGGGGAGGCGCGCGGCTACACCTTC.